Listed below are T cell receptor beta chains from one sample, sequenced in a study of T cells expressing NK-cell markers. TCRdb reprocessed the 5' RACE reads and reports one entry per CDR3 protein, with no DNA. The sample features some 600,000 distinct CDR3 sequences, with roughly 3.6% in its top ten. Sequencing was done on a sample of blood T cells: a sorted CD56 or NKG2C T cell subset, CD4+ or CD8+ T cells, or bulk PBMC T cells (not recorded which). Receptors originate from a man aged 18 to 29 in good health. The CDR3 runs from the conserved cysteine through the conserved F or W.

j_gene: TRBJ2-5
v_gene: TRBV30
len: 14
CDR3aa: CAWSPDRVQETQYF

j_gene: TRBJ1-1
v_gene: TRBV4-1
len: 15
CDR3aa: CASSQDTTPDTEAFF

j_gene: TRBJ2-7
v_gene: TRBV4-2
len: 15
CDR3aa: CASSPSGLGPREQYF

j_gene: TRBJ2-6
v_gene: TRBV7-9
len: 15
CDR3aa: CAGQVAHSGANVLTF

j_gene: TRBJ2-1
v_gene: TRBV30
len: 15
CDR3aa: CAWSSRDYPSDEQFF

j_gene: TRBJ2-1
v_gene: TRBV30
len: 15
CDR3aa: CAWLPTASSYNEQFF

j_gene: TRBJ2-2
v_gene: TRBV18
len: 16
CDR3aa: CASSPVREGVTGELFF

j_gene: TRBJ2-1
v_gene: TRBV29-1
len: 15
CDR3aa: CSGTGTSDVVNEQFF

j_gene: TRBJ2-1
v_gene: TRBV3-1
len: 16
CDR3aa: CASSQDPSGRLGEQFF

j_gene: TRBJ2-7
v_gene: TRBV9
len: 15
CDR3aa: CASSVAWGVSYEQYF

j_gene: TRBJ2-4
v_gene: TRBV12-3/TRBV12-4
len: 16
CDR3aa: CASTLPGHLAKNIQYF

j_gene: TRBJ1-5
v_gene: TRBV5-1
len: 16
CDR3aa: CASSPGTGGPNQPQHF

j_gene: TRBJ2-1
v_gene: TRBV20-1
len: 15
CDR3aa: CSARGLAGGGDEQFF

j_gene: TRBJ2-5
v_gene: TRBV11-2
len: 11
CDR3aa: CASSRAETQYF

j_gene: TRBJ2-1
v_gene: TRBV5-1
len: 13
CDR3aa: CASSLRERNEQFF

j_gene: TRBJ2-2
v_gene: TRBV12-3/TRBV12-4
len: 15
CDR3aa: CASGDETPNTGELFF

j_gene: TRBJ2-5
v_gene: TRBV11-2
len: 19
CDR3aa: CASSPIKPGLAGGKETQYF

j_gene: TRBJ2-3
v_gene: TRBV6-1
len: 14
CDR3aa: CASSEVGRGHTQYF

j_gene: TRBJ2-3
v_gene: TRBV6-2/TRBV6-3
len: 14
CDR3aa: CASSYSSLTDTQYF

j_gene: TRBJ2-5
v_gene: TRBV5-1
len: 13
CDR3aa: CASSAYRGETQYF

j_gene: TRBJ2-3
v_gene: TRBV30
len: 15
CDR3aa: CAWVLAGGPGDTQYF

j_gene: TRBJ2-7
v_gene: TRBV27
len: 11
CDR3aa: CASSRGSEQYF

j_gene: TRBJ2-5
v_gene: TRBV2
len: 14
CDR3aa: CASSELDPQETQYF

j_gene: TRBJ2-7
v_gene: TRBV27
len: 14
CDR3aa: CASSLLAGAGEQYF

j_gene: TRBJ1-2
v_gene: TRBV6-1
len: 14
CDR3aa: CASRDPTGGPGYTF

j_gene: TRBJ1-1
v_gene: TRBV28
len: 16
CDR3aa: CASSFAGGRGSTEAFF

j_gene: TRBJ2-2
v_gene: TRBV3-1
len: 17
CDR3aa: CASSQGRSGKNTGELFF

j_gene: TRBJ1-3
v_gene: TRBV5-1
len: 17
CDR3aa: CASSLESLFQGGNTIYF

j_gene: TRBJ2-1
v_gene: TRBV20-1
len: 15
CDR3aa: CSARIHGTSYNEQFF

j_gene: TRBJ1-2
v_gene: TRBV7-9
len: 14
CDR3aa: CATSRVRGIYGYTF

j_gene: TRBJ2-5
v_gene: TRBV29-1
len: 15
CDR3aa: CSAKGQGTSWETQYF

j_gene: TRBJ2-1
v_gene: TRBV20-1
len: 13
CDR3aa: CSAKVGPRNEQFF

j_gene: TRBJ2-2
v_gene: TRBV5-8
len: 15
CDR3aa: CASSLYAGNTGELFF

j_gene: TRBJ2-5
v_gene: TRBV29-1
len: 14
CDR3aa: CSAVDSWIQETQYF

j_gene: TRBJ2-4
v_gene: TRBV12-3/TRBV12-4
len: 17
CDR3aa: CASSPGPREGAKNIQYF

j_gene: TRBJ1-2
v_gene: TRBV5-6
len: 15
CDR3aa: CASSLVSEGGYGYTF

j_gene: TRBJ1-3
v_gene: TRBV5-1
len: 16
CDR3aa: CASSPDGTGAGNTIYF

j_gene: TRBJ2-1
v_gene: TRBV12-3/TRBV12-4
len: 13
CDR3aa: CASSLIGGGEQFF

j_gene: TRBJ2-2
v_gene: TRBV4-2
len: 15
CDR3aa: CASSHRQLNTGELFF

j_gene: TRBJ2-7
v_gene: TRBV3-1
len: 13
CDR3aa: CASSQVGSREQYF

j_gene: TRBJ2-1
v_gene: TRBV5-5
len: 18
CDR3aa: CASSLAGLAGNSYNEQFF

j_gene: TRBJ1-5
v_gene: TRBV11-2
len: 13
CDR3aa: CASSPGLSQPQHF

j_gene: TRBJ2-3
v_gene: TRBV14
len: 13
CDR3aa: CASSLGGIGTQYF

j_gene: TRBJ2-3
v_gene: TRBV20-1
len: 14
CDR3aa: CSAITGLVSDTQYF

j_gene: TRBJ2-1
v_gene: TRBV4-1
len: 15
CDR3aa: CASSQDTGTYNEQFF

j_gene: TRBJ1-6
v_gene: TRBV5-1
len: 12
CDR3aa: CASSVIGSPLHF

j_gene: TRBJ2-3
v_gene: TRBV9
len: 17
CDR3aa: CASSEGETGGPTDTQYF

j_gene: TRBJ2-2
v_gene: TRBV10-3
len: 15
CDR3aa: CAISEGRGWNGELFF

j_gene: TRBJ1-2
v_gene: TRBV13
len: 16
CDR3aa: CASSPGRTQGRYGYTF

j_gene: TRBJ2-4
v_gene: TRBV5-1
len: 15
CDR3aa: CASSLSTGVSNIQYF